The next 9 T cell receptor beta chains were all read from a single sample in a study of blood T cell repertoires in COVID-19 (dated by TCRdb to 2019 to 2021). To prepare the library, the immunoSEQ multiplex PCR assay was applied. The source is immuneACCESS, and TCRdb retained only in-frame sequences with V and J called. Part of the clones is not carried over; for the studies checked, unresolved V genes explain less than half of this, and the remainder is unexplained. The sample includes 27,000 or so clones, with around 90% observed a single time. Together, the top ten hold approximately 16% of the sample. The specimen was peripheral blood. The receptors stem from a human donor with active COVID-19. The donor label of this sample is uncertain.

The V gene is TRBV9, the J gene TRBJ2-3, with TRBD2 as a possible D gene (6 bases). CDR3 length: 15 amino acids. The V gene lost 0 bases and the J gene lost 5 bases, with 13 bases spanning the gap. Germline V lookup: CDR1 SGDLS, CDR2 YYNGEE. The CDR3 is CASSVAGGFGDTQYF. Written as DNA, the CDR3 is TGTGCCAGCAGCGTAGCTGGAGGGTTCGGAGATACGCAGTATTTT.

This rearrangement joins TRBV7-9 to TRBJ2-5, with 7 bases fitting TRBD1. The CDR3 consists of 16 residues. After removal of 5 bases from V and 2 bases from J, the junction contained 11 bases not matched to a gene. From germline, CDR1 is SEHNR and CDR2 FQNEAQ (reference sequence). The DNA for the CDR3 is TGTGCCAGCAGCAAACAGACAGGGTATGAGCAAGAGACCCAGTACTTC. Amino acids: CASSKQTGYEQETQYF. Variable domain in full (rest from reference TRBV7-9 and TRBJ2-5): DTGVSQNPRHKITKRGQNVTFRCDPISEHNRLYWYRQTLGQGPEFLTYFQNEAQLEKSRLLSDRFSAERPKGSFSTLEIQRTEQGDSAMYLCASSKQTGYEQETQYFGPGTRLLVL.

The rearrangement links TRBV5-4 to TRBJ1-2; 8 bases are shared with TRBD1. Germline V CDR1 and CDR2: SGHNT, YYREEE (reference sequence). This CDR3 has 15 amino acids. V gave up 4 bases and J gave up 4 bases; unmatched junction bases: 9. DNA for the CDR3: TGTGCCAGCAGCCTGTTCTCCGGGACAGGCTATGGCTACACCTTC. Encoded protein: CASSLFSGTGYGYTF.

This clone was observed once. The rearrangement joins TRBV5-1 to TRBJ2-3; TRBD2 matches at 11 bases. The CDR3 loop spans 18 amino acids. The germline V gene has CDR1 SGHRS and CDR2 YFSETQ. With 5 bases clipped from V and 3 bases from J, the junction kept 14 bases outside the gene matches. CDR3 bases: TGCGCCAGCAGAGACCTATCGGGCGGGACTAGCGGTACAGATACGCAGTATTTT. This sequence encodes CASRDLSGGTSGTDTQYF.

This clone came up once. This sequence joins TRBV7-6 and TRBJ2-5; D may be TRBD2 (6 bases). This CDR3 has 13 residues. V shed 5 bases and J shed 4 bases, with 11 bases lying between them. Per the germline V gene, CDR1 is SGHVS and CDR2 is FNYEAQ. The CDR3 bases are TGTGCCAGCAGCCAGACTAGAGTAGAGACCCAGTACTTC. It codes for CASSQTRVETQYF. The entire variable domain, with the rest obtained from reference TRBV7-6 and TRBJ2-5, is as follows: GAGVSQSPRYKVTKRGQDVALRCDPISGHVSLYWYRQALGQGPEFLTYFNYEAQQDKSGLPNDRFSAERPEGSISTLTIQRTEQRDSAMYRCASSQTRVETQYFGPGTRLLVL.

This chain links TRBV6-5 with TRBJ2-7; 10 nucleotides line up with TRBD1. The junction had 3 bases not matched to a gene; V was cut back by 0 bases and J by 4 bases. From germline, CDR1 is MNHEY and CDR2 SVGAGI. The CDR3 is 15 amino acids. CDR3 amino acids: CASSYSRTGGYEQYF. The CDR3 DNA reads TGTGCCAGCAGTTACTCTCGGACAGGGGGGTACGAGCAGTACTTC.

The chain employs TRBV18 and TRBJ2-3; the D gene is possibly TRBD1 (5 bases). The germline V gene has CDR1 KGHSH and CDR2 LQKENI. The CDR3 has 15 residues. Trimming removed 2 bases from V and 9 bases from J, with 18 bases in between. For the CDR3, the DNA is TGTGCCAGCTCACCAAGTCAGGGCCCCCTGAGGACGCAGTATTTT. Translation: CASSPSQGPLRTQYF. Combining the CDR3 with reference TRBV18 and TRBJ2-3 gives the whole variable domain NAGVMQNPRHLVRRRGQEARLRCSPMKGHSHVYWYRQLPEEGLKFMVYLQKENIIDESGMPKERFSAEFPKEGPSILRIQQVVRGDSAAYFCASSPSQGPLRTQYFGPGTRLTVL.

The chain is built from TRBV28 and TRBJ2-1, with 7 positions matching TRBD1. V lost 5 bases to trimming and J lost 6 bases; unmatched junction nucleotides: 10. The germline V gene encodes CDR1 MDHEN and CDR2 SYDVKM. There are 15 residues in the CDR3. The CDR3 sequence: CASSPNLGTVNEQFF. Here the CDR3 DNA reads TGTGCCAGCAGTCCCAATTTAGGGACAGTCAATGAGCAGTTCTTC.

This rearrangement joins TRBV21-1 to TRBJ2-7; TRBD2, as called in the table, went unchecked against the DNA. TRBV21-1 is a pseudogene locus. This CDR3 region has 11 residues. DNA of the CDR3: TGTGCCAGCAGCCTAGGCCTGAGGTTGGACTTC. Translating gives CASSLGLRLDF.